The 24 T cell receptor beta chains below all came from one sample that was sequenced in a study of blood T cells in healthy people across ages. With a J-beta primer mix and a sample-barcoded 5' primer, a second PCR ran about 6 to 11 cycles. TCRdb re-derived calls from the 5' RACE reads in MiXCR, one entry per CDR3 protein. The sample yields about 640,000 distinct CDR3 sequences, roughly two fifths seen once. The sample was blood. These TCRs come from an elderly man in good health.

The V call is TRBV4-2, the J call TRBJ2-7; TRBD2 matches at 11 bases. This CDR3 has 16 residues. After removal of 0 bases from V and 6 bases from J, the junction contained 7 bases not matched to a gene. The germline V gene has CDR1 LGHNA and CDR2 YNFKEQ. In nucleotides, the CDR3 is TGTGCCAGCAGCCAAGATAAACTAGCGGGAGTCCGCGAGCAGTACTTC. This translates into CASSQDKLAGVREQYF.

This chain uses TRBV15 with TRBJ2-7; 7 bases line up with TRBD1. Per germline, CDR1 LNHNV and CDR2 YYDKDF (reference sequence). With V trimmed by 0 bases and J by 3 bases, 5 bases remained unmatched. This CDR3 region has 15 residues. The CDR3 is CATSRDKGTVYEQYF. The CDR3 coding sequence is TGTGCCACCAGCAGAGATAAGGGGACAGTCTACGAGCAGTACTTC.

This clonotype was picked up many times. CDR3 DNA: TGCGCCAGCAGCCACACCGCCAGGGTCGGGGCCAACGTCCTGACTTTC. Protein product: CASSHTARVGANVLTF. This chain uses TRBV5-1 with TRBJ2-6; D is perhaps TRBD1 (5 bases). The ends were cut back, 4 bases at V and 4 bases at J, with 15 bases in the middle. CDR3 length equals 16 residues. Per the germline V gene, CDR1 is SGHRS and CDR2 is YFSETQ.

On this clonotype itself: Being one base from a much bigger clone, this may be a read error. Written as DNA, the CDR3 is TGTGCCAGCAGCTCCACGAGGGGCGGCACAGATACGCAGTATTTT. Translated, it gives CASSSTRGGTDTQYF. This chain connects TRBV7-2 to TRBJ2-3; D may be TRBD1 or TRBD2 (5 bases each). The germline V gene encodes CDR1 SGHTA and CDR2 FQGNSA. The CDR3 length is 15 residues. V lost 4 bases to trimming and J lost 1 base, with 12 bases between them. The full variable domain, rest sourced from reference TRBV7-2 and TRBJ2-3, is GAGVSQSPSNKVTEKGKDVELRCDPISGHTALYWYRQSLGQGLEFLIYFQGNSAPDKSGLPSDRFSAERTGGSVSTLTIQRTQQEDSAVYLCASSSTRGGTDTQYFGPGTRLTVL.

The gene calls are TRBV4-3 and TRBJ2-3, with 8 bases matching TRBD1. CDR1 and CDR2 from the germline V gene are LGHNA and YSLEER. This CDR3 comprises 16 residues. The V gene end was trimmed by 4 bases and the J gene end by 3 bases; junction bases not matched to a gene: 9. The CDR3 reads CASSLETGVETDTQYF. The CDR3 DNA sequence: TGCGCCAGCAGCCTAGAGACAGGGGTTGAGACAGATACGCAGTATTTT.

The J gene is TRBJ2-7, the V gene TRBV6-1, with TRBD1 as a possible D gene (5 bases). The V end lost 3 bases, the J end lost 2 bases, and 17 bases lay between the germline ends. The V gene's germline CDR1 is MNHNS and CDR2 SASEGT. The CDR3 covers 16 residues. DNA for the CDR3: TGTGCCAGCAGTGATTTTCGGGCAGGGAAGGCCTACGAGCAGTACTTC. It yields the protein CASSDFRAGKAYEQYF.

V gene TRBV7-2 combines with J gene TRBJ2-1, with D perhaps matching TRBD2 (5 bases). Trimming took off 2 bases at V and 5 bases at J, with 16 bases between the two ends. The CDR3 contains 16 residues. The germline CDR1 and CDR2 sequences are SGHTA and FQGNSA. The CDR3 coding sequence is TGTGCCAGCAGCTTAATTCGGCGAAGGCGGGACAATGAGCAGTTCTTC. This sequence encodes CASSLIRRRRDNEQFF.

The gene calls are TRBV10-2 and TRBJ2-7, with 9 bases lining up with TRBD1. This CDR3 region has 16 residues. Germline V gene sequence: CDR1 WSHSY, CDR2 SAAADI. V lost 3 bases to trimming and J lost 4 bases; unmatched junction nucleotides: 10. In DNA, the CDR3 is TGCGCCAGCAGTGATACGACAGGGGGGGCGAGATACGAGCAGTACTTC. Translation gives CASSDTTGGARYEQYF.

Ten or more counts support this clonotype. The chain joins TRBV7-2 to TRBJ1-5; no definite D call. CDR1 is SGHTA, CDR2 FQGNSA, per germline. This CDR3 contains 14 residues. Trimming stripped 1 base from V and 10 bases from J, with 14 bases between. As DNA, the CDR3 is TGTGCCAGCAGCTTAGACTTGGACCGGACCCCCCAGCATTTT. This translates into CASSLDLDRTPQHF.

In regard to this clonotype: A much larger clone is a single base away; this may be a read error. The chain carries TRBV12-3 or TRBV12-4 and TRBJ2-7; D is uncertain. The last part of the DNA fits TRBJ2-5 better; the J call may be wrong. There are 10 residues in the CDR3. CDR3 residues: CAGSLETQYF. The CDR3 region has the DNA TGTGCCGGCAGTTTAGAGACCCAGTACTTC.

The chain is built from TRBV20-1 and TRBJ1-2; 7 nucleotides line up with TRBD1. Germline CDR1 and CDR2: DFQATT and SNEGSKA (reference sequence). Unmatched junction bases numbered 2, after V lost 1 base and J lost 3 bases. The CDR3 has 13 residues. This CDR3 reads CSARGGQDYGYTF. The CDR3, as DNA: TGCAGTGCTAGAGGCGGACAGGACTATGGCTACACCTTC.

This clonotype was counted many times. V usage is TRBV28 and J usage is TRBJ2-7; TRBD2 matches 16 bases. The CDR3 has 18 amino acids. J was trimmed by 3 bases and V by 6 bases; bases with no gene match: 11. Germline CDR1 reads MDHEN; CDR2 reads SYDVKM. As DNA, the CDR3 is TGTGCCAGCAGCTCACTACCCGGGACTAGCGGGAGGGGCTACGAGCAGTACTTC. It encodes CASSSLPGTSGRGYEQYF.

This clonotype was observed a handful of times. CDR3 loop: CASSSGLWEVSNEQYF. For the CDR3, the DNA is TGTGCCAGCAGTTCTGGTTTGTGGGAGGTTTCTAACGAGCAGTACTTC. The gene calls are TRBV27 and TRBJ2-7, with D maybe TRBD2 (6 bases). This CDR3 region has 16 residues. The germline V gene encodes CDR1 MNHEY and CDR2 SMNVEV (reference sequence). The V and J ends lost 4 bases and 5 bases respectively, with 21 bases between them.

The V and J genes are TRBV7-3 and TRBJ1-5; a possible D gene is TRBD1 (5 bases). CDR3 length equals 13 residues. V was pared by 2 bases and J by 8 bases, with 10 bases between. Per the germline V gene, CDR1 is SGHTA and CDR2 is FQGTGA. CDR3 in amino acids: CASSLGGSEPQHF. CDR3 DNA sequence: TGTGCCAGCAGCTTAGGGGGTTCCGAGCCCCAGCATTTT.

The CDR3 sequence: CAGTHYGRNTNEKLFF. CDR3 in DNA: TGTGCCGGCACTCATTATGGGCGCAACACCAATGAAAAACTGTTTTTT. The rearrangement uses TRBV5-5 and TRBJ1-4; D call uncertain. Germline V gives CDR1 SGHKS, CDR2 YYEKEE (reference sequence). The germline V and J ends were trimmed by 10 bases and 5 bases, with 24 bases remaining between them. This CDR3 has 16 amino acids.

In this sample, this clonotype turned up a few times. CDR3 sequence reads: CASRPGSDTYEQYF. DNA of the CDR3: TGTGCCAGCAGGCCGGGATCGGACACCTACGAGCAGTACTTC. J is TRBJ2-7 and V is TRBV27; D may be TRBD1 or TRBD2 (5 bases each). This CDR3 region has 14 residues. The ends were cut back, 6 bases at V and 2 bases at J, with 14 bases in the middle. Germline values: CDR1 MNHEY, CDR2 SMNVEV (reference sequence).

The J gene is TRBJ2-1, the V gene TRBV28, with 9 bases identical to TRBD1. The CDR3 contains 16 residues. V lost 4 bases to trimming and J lost 4 bases; unmatched junction nucleotides: 8. Germline V gene data show CDR1 as MDHEN and CDR2 as SYDVKM. The CDR3 protein is CASSSPTGTGYNEQFF. DNA of the CDR3: TGTGCCAGCAGTTCCCCTACCGGGACAGGGTACAATGAGCAGTTCTTC.

This clonotype was recorded a few times. This chain links TRBV20-1 with TRBJ2-7, with a possible D match to TRBD2 (6 bases). V gave up 0 bases and J gave up 6 bases, with 24 bases separating them. The CDR3 is made up of 17 amino acids. Germline V gene sequence: CDR1 DFQATT, CDR2 SNEGSKA (reference sequence). The CDR3 nucleotides read TGCAGTGCTAGAGATCGCGGAAGCCCAATGGGGGGTACCGAGCAGTACTTC. Protein product: CSARDRGSPMGGTEQYF.

Only a few counts were recorded for this clonotype. The chain couples TRBV6-6 to TRBJ2-4; no clear D. Trimming took off 7 bases at V and 2 bases at J, with 15 bases between the two ends. The CDR3 sequence is 15 residues long. Looked up from germline, CDR1 is MNHNY and CDR2 is SVGAGI (reference sequence). For the CDR3, the DNA is TGTGCCAGCACCAAAACTGGGGATACCAAAAACATTCAGTACTTC. It encodes CASTKTGDTKNIQYF.

A few counts support this clonotype. The chain is built from TRBV6-2 or TRBV6-3 and TRBJ1-2; D not resolved. V lost 2 bases, J lost 6 bases, and 13 bases lay in between. The germline CDR1 and CDR2 sequences are MNHEY and SVGEGT. The CDR3 is 14 residues long. The CDR3 protein is CASSYNLGEDGYTF. For the CDR3, the DNA is TGTGCCAGCAGTTACAATCTTGGGGAAGATGGCTACACCTTC.

The chain carries TRBV7-2 and TRBJ1-1; D unresolved. V was trimmed by 5 bases and J by 4 bases, leaving 14 bases between them. The length of the CDR3 is 14 residues. Germline-derived CDR1 and CDR2 are SGHTA and FQGNSA. CDR3 protein: CASSPNLLSTEAFF. CDR3 bases: TGTGCCAGCAGCCCGAACTTACTCTCCACTGAAGCTTTCTTT.

The chain joins TRBV7-2 to TRBJ1-5, with D maybe TRBD1 (6 bases). Germline V gene lookup returns CDR1 SGHTA and CDR2 FQGNSA. V was cut by 5 bases and J by 4 bases, with 15 bases left in between. The CDR3 runs to 15 residues. This chain's CDR3 is CASSPQTGKNQPQHF. The CDR3 nucleotides are TGTGCCAGCAGCCCCCAGACAGGCAAAAATCAGCCCCAGCATTTT.

The rearrangement links TRBV3-1 to TRBJ2-1; TRBD2 agrees at 8 bases. The CDR3 consists of 16 residues. The ends lost 0 bases at V and 7 bases at J; junction bases unmatched: 8. The V gene's germline CDR1 is LGHDT and CDR2 YNNKEL (reference sequence). In DNA form, the CDR3 reads TGTGCCAGCAGCCAAGATCCCCGGGGGGGCTCGAATGAGCAGTTCTTC. Translating it yields CASSQDPRGGSNEQFF.

This clonotype was picked up a small number of times. This chain connects TRBV7-2 to TRBJ1-2, with D possibly matching TRBD1 (5 bases). The germline V gene encodes CDR1 SGHTA and CDR2 FQGNSA. Trimming cost V 5 bases and J 2 bases, with 15 bases left between them. The CDR3 contains 15 residues. The CDR3 DNA reads TGTGCCAGCAGCGGCGGGGGGGGTTCAAACTATGGCTACACCTTC. Its translation is CASSGGGGSNYGYTF.